This T cell receptor beta chain was documented in a study of identifying expanded T cells in peripheral blood. Germline loops: CDR1 SGHTS, CDR2 YDEGEE. Trimming pared 2 bases from V and 7 bases from J, leaving 7 bases between. The CDR3 loop spans 12 amino acids. Some clones are missing from TCRdb's copy, which holds only in-frame ones; the method was immunoSEQ multiplex PCR. The sample consists of some 90,000 clones, around 89% of them appearing once. Sequencing used blood. The TCR sequence derives from a person between 18 and 70 years old in good health. This sequence joins TRBV5-8 and TRBJ1-5; no reliable D call. The CDR3 coding sequence is TGTGCCAGCAGCTTAAGCGAGCAGCCCCAGCATTTT. Protein sequence: CASSLSEQPQHF.